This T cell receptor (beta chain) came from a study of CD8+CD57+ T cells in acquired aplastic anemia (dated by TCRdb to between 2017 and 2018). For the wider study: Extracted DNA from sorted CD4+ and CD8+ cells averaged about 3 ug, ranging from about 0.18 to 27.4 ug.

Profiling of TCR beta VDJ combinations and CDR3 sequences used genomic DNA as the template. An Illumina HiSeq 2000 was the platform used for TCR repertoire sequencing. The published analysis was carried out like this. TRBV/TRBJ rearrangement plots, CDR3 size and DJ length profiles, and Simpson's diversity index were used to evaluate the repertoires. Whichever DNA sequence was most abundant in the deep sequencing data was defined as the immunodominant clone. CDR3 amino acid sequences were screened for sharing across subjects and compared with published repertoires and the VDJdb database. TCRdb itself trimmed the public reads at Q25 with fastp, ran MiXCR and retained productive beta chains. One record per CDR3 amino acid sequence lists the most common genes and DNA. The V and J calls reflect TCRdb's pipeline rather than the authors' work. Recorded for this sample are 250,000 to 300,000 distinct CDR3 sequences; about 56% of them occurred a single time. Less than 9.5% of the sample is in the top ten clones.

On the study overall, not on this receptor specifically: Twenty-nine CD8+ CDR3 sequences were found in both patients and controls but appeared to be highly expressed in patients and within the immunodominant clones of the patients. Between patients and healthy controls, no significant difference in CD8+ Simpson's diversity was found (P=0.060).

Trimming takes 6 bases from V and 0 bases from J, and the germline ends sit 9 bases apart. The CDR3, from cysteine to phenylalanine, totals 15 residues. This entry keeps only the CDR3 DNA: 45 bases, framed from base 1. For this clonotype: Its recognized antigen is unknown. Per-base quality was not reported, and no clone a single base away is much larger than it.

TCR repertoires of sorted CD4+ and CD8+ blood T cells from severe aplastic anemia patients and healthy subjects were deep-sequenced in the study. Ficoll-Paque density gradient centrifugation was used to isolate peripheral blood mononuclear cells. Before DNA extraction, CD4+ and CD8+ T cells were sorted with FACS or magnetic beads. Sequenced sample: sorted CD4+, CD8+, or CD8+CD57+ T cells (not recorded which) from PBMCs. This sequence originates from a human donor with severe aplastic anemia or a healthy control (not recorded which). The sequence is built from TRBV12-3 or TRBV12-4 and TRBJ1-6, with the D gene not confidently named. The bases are TGTGCCAGCAGCCCTGAGAACTCCTATAATTCACCCCTCCACTTT. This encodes CASSPENSYNSPLHF.